Presented here are 9 T cell receptor beta chains from one specimen sequenced in a study of blood T cell repertoires in COVID-19. The repertoire was sequenced with immunoSEQ multiplex PCR; TCRdb's copy has only in-frame clones and lacks some. The table has approximately 48,000 clones, 85% seen once. The sample taken for sequencing was peripheral blood. The receptors were sampled from a man aged 55 to 70 with acute or convalescent COVID-19.

This clone was observed a single time. This chain uses TRBV6-1 with TRBJ2-4; TRBD2 agrees at 14 bases. V gave up 0 bases and J gave up 14 bases; unmatched junction bases: 18. Germline-derived CDR1 and CDR2 are MNHNS and SASEGT. The CDR3 is made up of 19 amino acids. CDR3 DNA sequence: TGTGCCAGCAGTGAAGCCCGGGGGAGAGTGACTAGCGGGAGGGCCCGAAAGTACTTC. Translated, it gives CASSEARGRVTSGRARKYF.

The chain joins TRBV11-2 to TRBJ2-1, with 10 positions matching TRBD2. The germline V gene has CDR1 SGHAT and CDR2 FQNNGV. This CDR3 has 15 residues. Trimming removed 6 bases from V and 8 bases from J; junction bases left unmatched: 10. The CDR3: CASRQLAGVRYEQFF. CDR3 in DNA: TGTGCCAGCAGACAGCTAGCGGGAGTACGGTATGAGCAGTTCTTC.

V is TRBV2 and J is TRBJ1-4; possibly TRBD1 for D (6 bases). V was shortened by 6 bases and J by 10 bases, with 27 bases between the two germline ends. This CDR3 has 17 residues. Germline loops: CDR1 SNHLY, CDR2 FYNNEI. CDR3 protein: CASSYRDMRIAYGKLFF. CDR3 nucleotides: TGTGCCAGCAGCTACAGGGACATGAGGATCGCCTACGGAAAACTGTTTTTT.

J is TRBJ2-7 and V is TRBV11-3; D gene uncertain. V lost 0 bases to trimming and J lost 0 bases, with 3 bases between them. CDR3 length equals 13 residues. In germline, CDR1 is SGHNT, CDR2 YENEEA. CDR3 nucleotides: TGTGCCAGCAGCTTAGACAGCTCCTACGAGCAGTACTTC. As protein: CASSLDSSYEQYF.

V and J are TRBV28 and TRBJ2-1; D uncertain. CDR3 length: 11 residues. V shed 6 bases and J shed 4 bases, with 4 bases lying between them. Germline V CDR1 and CDR2: MDHEN, SYDVKM. CDR3 bases: TGTGCCAGCAGCGTTTACAATGAGCAGTTCTTC. Amino acid sequence: CASSVYNEQFF.

This chain joins TRBV7-8 and TRBJ1-1, with TRBD1 matching over 8 bases. Germline values: CDR1 SGHVS, CDR2 FQNEAQ. This CDR3 is 16 amino acids long. Unmatched junction bases numbered 10, after V lost 6 bases and J lost 1 base. Here the CDR3 DNA reads TGTGCCAGCAGACGGGCCTGGACAGGGCCGAACACTGAAGCTTTCTTT. Amino acids: CASRRAWTGPNTEAFF. Based on the CDR3 plus reference TRBV7-8 and TRBJ1-1, the full variable domain is GAGVSQSPRYKVAKRGQDVALRCDPISGHVSLFWYQQALGQGPEFLTYFQNEAQLDKSGLPSDRFFAERPEGSVSTLKIQRTQQEDSAVYLCASRRAWTGPNTEAFFGQGTRLTVV.

Note on this clone: The junction differs from germline at one of its ends, possibly a read error. The V call is TRBV6-1, the J call TRBJ2-7, with D unclear. The CDR3 contains 14 residues. Germline V gives CDR1 MNHNS, CDR2 SASEGT. As DNA, the CDR3 is TGTGCCAGCAGTGAATCTCGGGTACGGAGAGGTTGGAGCTTC. Protein: CASSESRVRRGWSF.

This chain joins TRBV5-1 and TRBJ1-1; 12 bases agree with TRBD1. This CDR3 is built from 18 residues. V gave up 0 bases and J gave up 1 base; unmatched junction bases: 7. Germline V gives CDR1 SGHRS, CDR2 YFSETQ. The CDR3 is CASSLGDRGLNWNTEAFF. The CDR3 DNA reads TGCGCCAGCAGCTTGGGGGACAGGGGGCTAAATTGGAACACTGAAGCTTTCTTT.

The chain carries TRBV10-2 and TRBJ1-6, with unresolved D. This CDR3 contains 13 residues. Deletions cut 4 bases from V and 13 bases from J, with 14 bases between. Germline V gene lookup returns CDR1 WSHSY and CDR2 SAAADI. CDR3 region: CASSAGFNRPLHF. Written as DNA, the CDR3 is TGCGCCAGCAGTGCGGGGTTCAATCGGCCCCTCCACTTT.